This T cell receptor (beta chain) emerged from a study of cytomegalovirus exposure and HLA in healthy donors. The CDR3 has 13 amino acids. V lost 7 bases, J lost 6 bases, and 8 bases stayed unmatched. CDR1 MNHNS and CDR2 SASEGT come from the germline V gene. General study points: Analysis performed later found under 20,000 TCR beta sequences associated with HLA alleles at 0.05 false discovery rate.

This clone was counted between two and nine times. The target antigen is unknown. PCR was performed using 60 Vbeta and 13 Jbeta primers. Generated by immunoSEQ multiplex PCR, the TCRdb table keeps only in-frame clones and is missing some. The sample holds about 150,000 clones, nearly 80% seen once. V is TRBV6-1 and J is TRBJ1-2; 7 bases fit TRBD1. The sequenced sample was PBMCs. The sequence was obtained from a woman in her 30s in good health and CMV-seronegative. CDR3 region: CASTDRVINGYTF. The CDR3, as DNA: TGTGCCAGCACTGACAGGGTCATTAATGGCTACACCTTC.